This T cell receptor beta chain was profiled in a study of Graves' ophthalmopathy and Graves' hyperthyroidism. This clonotype came up many times. The CDR3 spans 13 residues. Trimming shortened V by 0 bases and J by 2 bases, and 8 bases separated the two germline ends. Germline V gene lookup returns CDR1 GTSNPN and CDR2 SVGIG (reference sequence). The study amplified TCR beta CDR3 regions using RNA transcripts. After a first-round RT-PCR with HTBI primers, a second-round multiplex PCR was run. TCRdb redid the calling of the multiplex PCR reads with MiXCR, one entry per CDR3 protein. Of about 220,000 distinct CDR3 sequences listed, 20% to 25% are singletons. Exclusion criteria comprised other autoimmune diseases, uncontrolled infections, pregnancy or lactation in patients.

The sequenced sample was peripheral blood. The clonotype was recovered from a woman aged 45-65 years with Graves' ophthalmopathy. This chain joins TRBV30 and TRBJ2-7; D unclear. The CDR3 coding sequence is TGTGCCTGGAGTGTAAATCCTACCTACGAGCAGTACTTC. Amino acids: CAWSVNPTYEQYF. The whole variable domain, remainder taken from reference TRBV30 and TRBJ2-7, is SQTIHQWPATLVQPVGSPLSLECTVEGTSNPNLYWYRQAAGRGLQLLFYSVGIGQISSEVPQNLSASRPQDRQFILSSKKLLLSDSGFYLCAWSVNPTYEQYFGPGTRLTVT.